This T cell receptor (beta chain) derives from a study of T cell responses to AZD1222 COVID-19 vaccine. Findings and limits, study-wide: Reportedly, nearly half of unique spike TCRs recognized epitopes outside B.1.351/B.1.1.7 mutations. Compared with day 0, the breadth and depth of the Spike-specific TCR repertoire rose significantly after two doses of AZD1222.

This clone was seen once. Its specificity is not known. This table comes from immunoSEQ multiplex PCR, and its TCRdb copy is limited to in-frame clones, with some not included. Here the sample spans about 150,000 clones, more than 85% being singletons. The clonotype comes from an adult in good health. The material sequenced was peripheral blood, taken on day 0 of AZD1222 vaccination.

The DNA for the CDR3 is TGTGCCATCAGTGAGACAGGGGTCAGCTCCTACGAGCAGTACTTC. Its translation is CAISETGVSSYEQYF. The chain employs TRBV10-3 and TRBJ2-7, with 7 bases that match TRBD1. J was trimmed by 0 bases and V by 2 bases; bases with no gene match: 4. The CDR3 length is 15 residues. Germline V gene data show CDR1 as ENHRY and CDR2 as SYGVKD.